The 18 T cell receptor beta chains listed next were all sequenced from one sample in a study of beta chain features in type 1 diabetes (dated by TCRdb to between 2017 and 2018). The library was obtained by the immunoSEQ multiplex PCR assay. All of the isolated RNA was reverse transcribed with the High Capacity cDNA Reverse Transcription Kit, so expressed TCRB transcripts were sequenced. The source is immuneACCESS, and TCRdb retained only in-frame sequences with V and J called. Part of the clones is not carried over; for the studies checked, unresolved V genes explain less than half of this, and the remainder is unexplained. For this sample the table gives about 150,000 clones, of which roughly 8.1% were detected only once. 0.65% of the sample rests with the top ten. Specimen: central memory CD4+ T cells from blood. These receptors all come from a man aged 18 to 30 in good health.

This clone was counted a few times. The V gene is TRBV5-1, the J gene TRBJ1-2, with 7 positions matching TRBD1. The CDR3 consists of 16 residues. Germline V CDR1 and CDR2: SGHRS, YFSETQ. V shed 0 bases, J shed 6 bases, and the junction held 11 bases outside the gene matches. CDR3 sequence: CASSLAEWSGQNGYTF. CDR3 sequence (DNA): TGCGCCAGCAGCTTGGCCGAGTGGTCGGGACAGAATGGCTACACCTTC.

CDR3 sequence: CSGGRDRGTEAFF. In DNA, the CDR3 is TGCAGCGGCGGCAGGGACCGGGGGACTGAAGCTTTCTTT. This chain links TRBV29-1 with TRBJ1-1, with a weak D call TRBD1 (5 bases). The germline gives CDR1 SQVTM, CDR2 ANQGSEA. The CDR3 spans 13 residues. Deletions cut 7 bases from V and 5 bases from J, with 17 bases between.

A few counts support this clone. The chain uses TRBV5-5 and TRBJ2-1; 7 positions match TRBD1. The CDR3 length is 15 residues. Trimming took 2 bases from V and 5 from J; bases not matched to a gene: 7. The V gene's germline CDR1 is SGHKS and CDR2 YYEKEE (reference sequence). CDR3 bases: TGTGCCAGCAGCTTTGGGCAGGGGGTAGACAATGAGCAGTTCTTC. Protein: CASSFGQGVDNEQFF.

This clone was seen a few times. The chain combines TRBV4-3 with TRBJ1-1; perhaps TRBD1 as D (6 bases). V lost 2 bases and J lost 0, with 19 bases in between. Germline-derived CDR1 and CDR2 are LGHNA and YSLEER. The CDR3 loop spans 18 amino acids. Here the CDR3 reads CASSQFFLGHSMNTEAFF. The CDR3 DNA is TGCGCCAGCAGCCAATTTTTTTTGGGACACTCCATGAACACTGAAGCTTTCTTT.

In its sample, this clone was seen a few times. The chain is built from TRBV6-6 and TRBJ2-7, with D perhaps TRBD2 (6 bases). V lost 5 bases and J lost 7, with 15 bases in between. Germline V gene data show CDR1 as MNHNY and CDR2 as SVGAGI (reference sequence). The CDR3 extends over 13 amino acids. Here the CDR3 DNA reads TGTGCCAGCAGTCCGGGACTTCCAAGAGAGCAGTACTTC. Residues: CASSPGLPREQYF.

This clone was found a few times. The J gene is TRBJ2-2, the V gene TRBV7-9; TRBD1 is a possible D gene (5 bases). Germline assignment: CDR1 SEHNR and CDR2 FQNEAQ (reference sequence). The CDR3 totals 18 residues. V was shortened by 5 bases and J by 1 base, with 20 bases between the two germline ends. Written as DNA, the CDR3 is TGTGCCAGCAGCCCACGAGGTGGGGCGTATGAGAACACCGGGGAGCTGTTTTTT. Its translation is CASSPRGGAYENTGELFF.

This chain uses TRBV19 with TRBJ2-7; TRBD2 matches at 13 bases. Per the germline V gene, CDR1 is LNHDA and CDR2 is SQIVND (reference sequence). The CDR3 has 14 residues. Trimming took 9 bases from V and 2 from J; bases not matched to a gene: 4. CDR3 DNA sequence: TGTGCCAGGACTAGCGGGAGGAGCGCCTACGAGCAGTACTTC. Translating it yields CARTSGRSAYEQYF.

This rearrangement joins TRBV5-1 to TRBJ1-3, with a weak D call TRBD1 (6 bases). This CDR3 comprises 14 residues. Trimming shortened V by 8 bases and J by 4 bases, and 16 bases separated the two germline ends. CDR1 and CDR2 (germline): SGHRS, YFSETQ. In DNA form, the CDR3 reads TGCGCCAGTTCACCAGGGGCCTCGGGAAACACCATATATTTT. It yields the protein CASSPGASGNTIYF.

The chain uses TRBV7-2 and TRBJ2-7; D ambiguous. Trimming took off 5 bases at V and 3 bases at J, with 14 bases between the two ends. Looked up from germline, CDR1 is SGHTA and CDR2 is FQGNSA. CDR3 length: 14 amino acids. This CDR3 is CASSPGVYSYEQYF. As DNA, the CDR3 is TGTGCCAGCAGCCCAGGCGTGTACAGCTACGAGCAGTACTTC.

V usage is TRBV7-9 and J usage is TRBJ2-4; 7 bases line up with TRBD1. The CDR3 consists of 15 residues. CDR1 is SEHNR, CDR2 FQNEAQ, per germline (reference sequence). Unmatched junction bases numbered 5, after V lost 5 bases and J lost 1 base. The CDR3 here is CASSLTGSAKNIQYF. CDR3 DNA sequence: TGTGCCAGCAGCCTGACAGGGTCGGCCAAAAACATTCAGTACTTC.

This clone came up a few times. This rearrangement joins TRBV28 to TRBJ2-3; 8 bases line up with TRBD2. Germline CDR1 and CDR2: MDHEN and SYDVKM. The ends lost 5 bases at V and 6 bases at J; junction bases unmatched: 19. The CDR3 is 18 amino acids. CDR3 amino acids: CASSPTLGGLGASDTQYF. The DNA for the CDR3 is TGTGCCAGCAGTCCGACGCTAGGGGGACTAGGGGCATCTGATACGCAGTATTTT.

This clone has a handful of counts. This sequence joins TRBV5-1 and TRBJ2-1, with D maybe TRBD1 (6 bases). This CDR3 has 16 residues. Trimming stripped 2 bases from V and 4 bases from J, with 16 bases between. Germline CDR1 and CDR2: SGHRS and YFSETQ. CDR3 sequence: CASSFEGVSVYNEQFF. CDR3 coding DNA: TGCGCCAGCAGCTTCGAGGGGGTGAGCGTGTACAATGAGCAGTTCTTC.

This clone appeared a few times. The V call is TRBV28, the J call TRBJ2-1, with TRBD2 matching 8 bases. This CDR3 has 14 residues. The J segment lost 7 bases and the V segment lost 3 bases, leaving 5 bases of the junction unmatched. Germline lookup yields CDR1 MDHEN and CDR2 SYDVKM. CDR3 sequence: CASSFGGAQNEQFF. In DNA form, the CDR3 reads TGTGCCAGCAGTTTCGGGGGGGCTCAGAATGAGCAGTTCTTC.

This clone turned up a few times. The chain couples TRBV5-1 to TRBJ2-1, with 8 nucleotides matching TRBD1. This CDR3 is built from 14 residues. V shed 4 bases and J 8 bases; nucleotides not matched to a gene: 8. Per the germline V gene, CDR1 is SGHRS and CDR2 is YFSETQ. CDR3 sequence (DNA): TGCGCCAGCAGCCCCGGACAGGGTCGGGATGAGCAGTTCTTC. Amino acid sequence: CASSPGQGRDEQFF.

This clone occurred a few times. The chain recombines TRBV5-6 with TRBJ2-3, with TRBD1 matching over 11 bases. This CDR3 has 16 amino acids. The V and J ends lost 4 bases and 3 bases, in that order; junction bases with no gene match: 7. Germline loops: CDR1 SGHDT, CDR2 YYEEEE. The CDR3 sequence: CASSPVDRGRTDTQYF. The DNA for the CDR3 is TGTGCCAGCAGCCCGGTGGACAGGGGGCGGACAGATACGCAGTATTTT.

CDR3 sequence reads: CASSNLAEVTDTQYF. Written as DNA, the CDR3 is TGTGCCAGTAGCAACTTAGCGGAGGTCACAGATACGCAGTATTTT. This sequence joins TRBV19 and TRBJ2-3; D might be TRBD2 (6 bases). Germline assignment: CDR1 LNHDA and CDR2 SQIVND (reference sequence). The length of the CDR3 is 15 residues. V shed 6 bases and J shed 2 bases, with 15 bases lying between them.

The V gene is TRBV18, the J gene TRBJ1-1, with D tentatively TRBD1 (5 bases). The V gene's germline CDR1 is KGHSH and CDR2 LQKENI. The CDR3 is 12 residues long. The V gene lost 2 bases and the J gene lost 6 bases, with 7 bases spanning the gap. CDR3 bases: TGTGCCAGCTCACCAAGGGGTCCTGAAGCTTTCTTT. Translated, it gives CASSPRGPEAFF.

The chain employs TRBV6-4 and TRBJ1-2; D is perhaps TRBD1 (6 bases). Germline assignment: CDR1 MRHNA and CDR2 SNTAGT. The CDR3 contains 16 residues. V shed 3 bases and J shed 8 bases, with 22 bases lying between them. CDR3 in amino acids: CASSDSSTTGLQGYTF. The CDR3 nucleotides read TGTGCCAGCAGTGATAGCTCAACGACAGGACTTCAGGGCTACACCTTC.